A selection of T cell receptor beta chains follows, all from one sample in a study of blood T cell repertoires in COVID-19. Assay: immunoSEQ multiplex PCR; the TCRdb copy retains only in-frame clones and omits some. The sample shows around 130,000 clones, about 86% of them seen only once. Source material: PBMCs or T cells enriched from blood (not recorded which). The receptor set was obtained from a man between 40 and 49 years old with acute COVID-19. The CDR3 runs from the conserved cysteine through the conserved F or W.

v_gene | CDR3aa
TRBV29-1 | CSPGTRDTQYF
TRBV28 | CASSWGGTYEQYF
TRBV19 | CASIAQATANTGELFF
TRBV5-1 | CASSQGQPQETQYF
TRBV20-1 | CSALRGGTQYF
TRBV27 | CASSFGAGSYEQYF
TRBV29-1 | CSDWTDTNYGYTF
TRBV7-2 | CASSLSGRGGETQYF
TRBV5-1 | CASSRPGTGISPLHF
TRBV11-3 | CASSLGRDRASNQPQHF
TRBV30 | CAWSTGAGGWSYNEQFF
TRBV28 | CASSSGQGVNSPLHF
TRBV7-9 | CASSLNLPPGDTEAFF
TRBV9 | CASSPAPGSYNEQFF
TRBV30 | CAWIYQAGGPLNEQFF
TRBV29-1 | CSVVQGNQPQHF
TRBV6-4 | CASSEMGGSNYGYTF
TRBV29-1 | CSVGDSGGNQPQHF
TRBV10-2 | CASSAWGGSNTEAFF
TRBV19 | CASSNRGDYGYTF
TRBV7-9 | CASSLGQASDTQYF
TRBV6-5 | CASRLVSNSEQYF
TRBV28 | CASSLTGGLDNEQFF
TRBV30 | CAWSPPIIRGSFYSPLHF
TRBV5-1 | CASSLLAGSHNEQFF
TRBV18 | CASSPPAHATGEQYF
TRBV6-5 | CASSYGQGWGYTF
TRBV27 | CASSFSFRGGGNEQFF
TRBV9 | CASSAQGLNTGELFF
TRBV7-7 | CASSLRQGAEAFF
TRBV9 | CASSVDRVLGEQYF
TRBV4-2 | CASSPFRTGVWEETQYF
TRBV28 | CASSSGQDLNEKLFF
TRBV10-3 | CAISLRTSGGSLNSYEQYF
TRBV7-9 | CASSLFGQERDIQYF
TRBV7-6 | CASSPGRVTEAFF
TRBV7-2 | CASSPLSRSSGTDTQYF
TRBV19 | CASRLANRNEQFF
TRBV5-1 | CASSPTGDTEAFF
TRBV19 | CASSTGLSSGNTIYF
TRBV5-1 | CASSLRGRVSEQFF
TRBV12-3/TRBV12-4 | CASSPNSALKDF
TRBV18 | CASSPGQVGEQYF
TRBV3-1/TRBV3-2 | CASSQDLGLAGTDTQYF
TRBV7-8 | CASSLLTGEDEQYF
TRBV29-1 | CSVGRTTYEQYF
TRBV5-6 | CASSQTGTSEGLGSPLHF
TRBV4-1 | CASSEGSAYEQYF
TRBV30 | CAWSGATGASQPQHF
TRBV15 | CATSRDRVDYEQFF
TRBV28 | CASRLNSGRTGEQYF
TRBV19 | CASSIGGISISSNQPQHF
TRBV29-1 | CSVEDSSYNSPLHF
TRBV4-2 | CASSQAGRDTEAFF
TRBV9 | CASSPWTGDTEAFF
TRBV23-1 | CASSGSSGTGATYSYEQYF
TRBV9 | CASSVLSFPSPGNTIYF
TRBV3-1/TRBV3-2 | CASSPLSGSLRDEQFF